A selection of T cell receptor beta chains follows, all from one sample in a study of shared T cell receptors in the human thymus. Clones were read by immunoSEQ multiplex PCR, and TCRdb kept only the in-frame ones, dropping some. This table has some 700,000 clones, 85% to 90% appearing once. This sample was shared with a second study, whose subject was human thymus T cells.

The sample was thymocytes. The receptors were gathered from a boy under three years old with a congenital heart defect. Each CDR3 is given with its conserved first and last residue. D genes are given only for firm matches. The size of a clone is reported for some rows only, either as once, few or many, or as a class for expanded clones.

J gene | V gene | clone size | D gene | CDR3 DNA | CDR3 protein
TRBJ2-2 | TRBV6-5 | - | TRBD1 | TGTGCCAGCAGTTCCAAGGGACAGGGGGTCGGGGAGCTGTTTTTT | CASSSKGQGVGELFF
TRBJ2-7 | TRBV5-6 | - | - | TGTGCCAGCAGCATTTGGACCGGGAACGAGCAGTACTTC | CASSIWTGNEQYF
TRBJ1-1 | TRBV6-1 | - | TRBD1 | TGTGCCGGAGCCCGGAGCAGGGGGACTGAAGCTTTCTTT | CAGARSRGTEAFF
TRBJ2-2 | TRBV4-3 | few | TRBD2 | TGCGCCAGCAGCCAAGATTGGGGGTCTAGCGGGGATCCTCTTTCGGCTGGGGGGGAGCTGTTTTTT | CASSQDWGSSGDPLSAGGELFF
TRBJ1-1 | TRBV25-1 | - | TRBD1 | TGTGCCAGCAGTGGTCGACAGGGTGGTAACACTGAAGCTTTCTTT | CASSGRQGGNTEAFF
TRBJ1-1 | TRBV28 | - | - | TGTGCCAGCAGCAGCCCGGGGAGGGACACTGAAGCTTTCTTT | CASSSPGRDTEAFF
TRBJ2-2 | TRBV4-3 | - | - | TGCGCCAGCAGCGGGGGGTGGTCGGGGACCGGGGAGCTGTTTTTT | CASSGGWSGTGELFF
TRBJ2-1 | TRBV28 | - | - | TGTGCCACCCTTTCCTCCTACAATGAGCAGTTCTTC | CATLSSYNEQFF
TRBJ2-1 | TRBV28 | - | TRBD2 | TGTGCCAGCAGTATCCTCGGGACTAGCGGCCACGATGAGCAGTTCTTC | CASSILGTSGHDEQFF
TRBJ2-5 | TRBV29-1 | - | TRBD1 | TGCAGCGTCCTCCGGGACAGGGAAAAGCCCCAAGAGACCCAGTACTTC | CSVLRDREKPQETQYF
TRBJ2-7 | TRBV7-9 | - | TRBD2 | TGTGCCAGCAGCCCGTTTTGGGGGAGGGCCCCCTACGAGCAGTACTTC | CASSPFWGRAPYEQYF
TRBJ2-3 | TRBV19 | - | TRBD2 | TGTGCCAGTAGCACCGGGGGGGTTTCCACAGATACGCAGTATTTT | CASSTGGVSTDTQYF
TRBJ2-7 | TRBV7-2 | - | - | TGTGCCAGCAGCTTAGTTTCCCCTCCCAGGGACAACGAGCAGTACTTC | CASSLVSPPRDNEQYF
TRBJ2-7 | TRBV6-1 | - | - | TGTGCCAGCAGTTCTCGGTCGCAAGAGCAGTACTTC | CASSSRSQEQYF
TRBJ2-2 | TRBV10-3 | - | - | TGTGCCATCAGTGAGCCCCGGACGGAGGTCACCGGGGAGCTGTTTTTT | CAISEPRTEVTGELFF
TRBJ1-3 | TRBV6-1 | - | - | TGTGCCAGCAGTGAACTCGGGGACTCTAGGGGAAGACGAAACACCATATATTTT | CASSELGDSRGRRNTIYF
TRBJ1-2 | TRBV30 | - | TRBD1 | TGTGCCTGGGGAGGGGGACAGGGGTACTATGGCTACACCTTC | CAWGGGQGYYGYTF
TRBJ1-1 | TRBV7-8 | - | TRBD1 | TGTGCCAGCAGCCCAGGACAGGGCGGGAGGAACACTGAAGCTTTCTTT | CASSPGQGGRNTEAFF
TRBJ2-2 | TRBV6-5 | once | TRBD1 | TGTGCCAGCAGTTCACAGGGACAGGGGAACGGGGAGCTGTTTTTT | CASSSQGQGNGELFF
TRBJ1-2 | TRBV9 | - | - | TGTGCCAGCAGCGCCGCGGGGCTAGCTAACTATGGCTACACCTTC | CASSAAGLANYGYTF
TRBJ2-7 | TRBV14 | - | - | TGTGCCAGCAGCCAAGGGGGGCCAGGACCGCCATCCTACGAGCAGTACTTC | CASSQGGPGPPSYEQYF
TRBJ1-5 | TRBV2 | - | - | TGTGCCAGCAGTAGAAACGAAATCAGTTGCAATCAGCCCCAGCATTTT | CASSRNEISCNQPQHF
TRBJ2-7 | TRBV4-1 | - | - | TGCGCCAGCAGCCAAGATGGGCGGAATCTCGCGCCATATGGGGCTTACGAGCAGTACTTC | CASSQDGRNLAPYGAYEQYF
TRBJ2-3 | TRBV6-8 | - | TRBD2 | TGTGCCAGCAGTCCCCCCCACCGGGGGGGGCCTAAAGATACGCAGTATTTT | CASSPPHRGGPKDTQYF
TRBJ2-1 | TRBV25-1 | - | TRBD2 | TGTGCCAGCAGCACCTCGACTCCGGGACTATCGTACAATGAGCAGTTCTTC | CASSTSTPGLSYNEQFF
TRBJ1-2 | TRBV30 | once | - | TGTGCCTGGAGACCCGACAGACTCTATGGCTACACCTTC | CAWRPDRLYGYTF
TRBJ2-7 | TRBV15 | - | TRBD2 | TGTGCCACCAGCAGGGGGGCTAGCGGGAGGGCATACGAGCAGTACTTC | CATSRGASGRAYEQYF
TRBJ1-2 | TRBV4-3 | - | - | TGCGCCAGCAGCCAAGTGGCCAGCAGGGCTGGCGTCTATGGCTACACCTTC | CASSQVASRAGVYGYTF
TRBJ2-1 | TRBV15 | - | TRBD2 | TGTGCCACCAGCAGAGACCCTATACTAGCGAGCCTCGCCTACAATGAGCAGTTCTTC | CATSRDPILASLAYNEQFF
TRBJ1-5 | TRBV15 | - | - | TGTGCCACGCGACTCGGCCCCCGACAGCCCCAGCATTTT | CATRLGPRQPQHF
TRBJ2-2 | TRBV9 | few | - | TGTGCCAGCAGCGTTCACACTAGCGGGGAGCTGTTTTTT | CASSVHTSGELFF
TRBJ1-2 | TRBV18 | few | TRBD1 | TGTGCCAGCTCACCAAAGAGAGGGGGCAACTATGGCTACACCTTC | CASSPKRGGNYGYTF
TRBJ2-2 | TRBV2 | - | - | TGTGCCAGCATATGGGGCAGACCTACCGAAACCGGGGAGCTGTTTTTT | CASIWGRPTETGELFF
TRBJ2-7 | TRBV11-2 | - | - | TGTGCCAGCAGCTTAGGTACAGATCAGGGCGTCGAGCAGTACTTC | CASSLGTDQGVEQYF
TRBJ2-7 | TRBV29-1 | - | - | TGCAGCGTTGAAACGCGGGGTAGCTCCTACGAGCAGTACTTC | CSVETRGSSYEQYF
TRBJ2-3 | TRBV5-5 | - | - | TGTGCCAGCAGCCCCCGGAGGCCCGAAGAAGATACGCAGTATTTT | CASSPRRPEEDTQYF
TRBJ2-7 | TRBV4-1 | - | TRBD2 | TGCGCCAGCAGCCGCCCCCTCGGAGGGAGGGGCGGCTACGAGCAGTACTTC | CASSRPLGGRGGYEQYF
TRBJ2-7 | TRBV10-1 | - | - | TGCGCCAGCAGTGAGTCGAGGTGGGGTTGGGCTGGGAGACCCTACGAGCAGTACTTC | CASSESRWGWAGRPYEQYF
TRBJ2-7 | TRBV5-6 | - | - | TGTGCCAGCAGCGGGGCGGACAGAGCCATTCTAGCCAGCTCCTACGAGCAGTACTTC | CASSGADRAILASSYEQYF
TRBJ2-2 | TRBV11-2 | - | TRBD1 | TGTGCCAGCAGCTCGAAGGGACAGGGGAACACCGGGGAGCTGTTTTTT | CASSSKGQGNTGELFF
TRBJ2-1 | TRBV19 | - | TRBD2 | TGTGCCAGTAGTATGGGAGCGGGAGGGCCTAGGAATGAGCAGTTCTTC | CASSMGAGGPRNEQFF
TRBJ1-2 | TRBV5-1 | - | TRBD1 | TGCGCCAGCAGCATCGGGACAGCTAACTATGGCTACACCTTC | CASSIGTANYGYTF
TRBJ2-1 | TRBV5-6 | - | TRBD2 | TGTGCCAGCAGCTTGGGAGGGAGGAGGCTAGCGGACAATGAGCAGTTCTTC | CASSLGGRRLADNEQFF